What follows are 9 T cell receptor beta chains derived from one specimen sequenced in a study of T cell repertoires in cytomegalovirus infection (dated by TCRdb to between 2019 and 2020). Sequencing used an Illumina HiSeq 1500. The public reads were quality trimmed at Q25 with fastp and then assembled into clones with MiXCR by TCRdb, keeping productive beta chains. Each record represents a unique CDR3 protein, reported with the most common genes and DNA among its rows. The sample records about 680,000 distinct CDR3 sequences, less than 25% of which are singletons. The ten biggest clones cover 8% of the sample. Specimen: CD8+ T cells from PBMCs. The origin of the receptors is a human donor in good health (CMV status not recorded). Some clones in this sample may be carry-over from other donors' samples.

In this sample, this clonotype turned up many times. The chain combines TRBV7-9 with TRBJ2-7, with a weak D call TRBD1 (6 bases). The CDR3 sequence is 13 residues long. Trimming took off 9 bases at V and 3 bases at J, with 15 bases between the two ends. CDR1 and CDR2 from the germline V gene are SEHNR and FQNEAQ (reference sequence). CDR3 loop: CASRLAGDYEQYF. The CDR3 DNA reads TGTGCCAGTCGTTTGGCAGGGGACTACGAGCAGTACTTC.

This clonotype has ten or more counts. V gene TRBV7-9 combines with J gene TRBJ2-3; 8 bases match TRBD1. This CDR3 has 14 amino acids. J lost 6 bases, V lost 6 bases, and 8 bases had no gene match. Germline-derived CDR1 and CDR2 are SEHNR and FQNEAQ (reference sequence). The CDR3 loop reads CASRGRTGLDTQYF. CDR3 coding DNA: TGTGCCAGCAGGGGTAGGACAGGGCTCGATACGCAGTATTTT.

Many counts were recorded for this clonotype. This chain links TRBV7-8 with TRBJ2-5; 13 bases map to TRBD2. This CDR3 comprises 18 residues. After removal of 1 base from V and 0 bases from J, the junction contained 5 bases not matched to a gene. Germline loops: CDR1 SGHVS, CDR2 FQNEAQ. In nucleotides, the CDR3 is TGTGCCAGCAGCTTAGGACTAGCGGGGGGCTTGTACCAAGAGACCCAGTACTTC. Translated, it gives CASSLGLAGGLYQETQYF.

This clonotype has at least ten counts. This sequence joins TRBV12-3 or TRBV12-4 and TRBJ2-1; possibly TRBD1 for D (5 bases). The CDR3 sequence is 13 residues long. V lost 6 bases to trimming and J lost 10 bases, with 16 bases between them. CDR3 region: CASSSTVREEQFF. CDR3 in DNA: TGTGCCAGCAGCTCGACAGTCCGTGAAGAGCAGTTCTTC.

V is TRBV13 and J is TRBJ2-3, with D possibly being TRBD1 or TRBD2 (5 bases each). CDR1 is PRHDT, CDR2 FYEKMQ, per germline (reference sequence). The CDR3 covers 15 residues. Trimming pared 4 bases from V and 2 bases from J, leaving 13 bases between. The CDR3 nucleotides read TGTGCCAGCAGCTCATGGCGAGGGGACACAGATACGCAGTATTTT. Its protein is CASSSWRGDTDTQYF.

The chain links TRBV28 to TRBJ2-1; TRBD1 agrees at 9 bases. Germline V CDR1 and CDR2: MDHEN, SYDVKM. The V segment lost 3 bases and the J segment 4 bases; nucleotides outside the gene matches: 10. This CDR3 is 17 amino acids long. CDR3 sequence: CASSFTTGQGSYNEQFF. CDR3 coding DNA: TGTGCCAGCAGTTTCACCACCGGACAGGGGTCTTACAATGAGCAGTTCTTC.

The chain links TRBV2 to TRBJ1-5; D possibly corresponds to TRBD1 (6 bases). V was pared by 8 bases and J by 1 base, with 12 bases between. CDR3 length: 14 residues. The germline gives CDR1 SNHLY, CDR2 FYNNEI. The CDR3 region has the DNA TGTGCCAGCTCAGGACAGTCAAGCAATCAGCCCCAGCATTTT. It codes for CASSGQSSNQPQHF.

This clonotype was picked up many times. The chain joins TRBV7-8 to TRBJ2-7, with D possibly TRBD1 on 6 matching bases. The CDR3 is made up of 17 amino acids. Germline values: CDR1 SGHVS, CDR2 FQNEAQ. The V end was cut by 4 bases, the J end by 2 bases, with 21 bases between. The CDR3 reads CASSSRPGQTPTYEQYV. CDR3 sequence (DNA): TGTGCCAGCAGCTCAAGACCGGGACAAACCCCGACCTACGAGCAGTACGTC.

The J gene is TRBJ2-2, the V gene TRBV29-1, with TRBD1 identical over 10 bases. V lost 7 bases to trimming and J lost 7 bases; unmatched junction nucleotides: 6. The CDR3 sequence is 13 residues long. Looked up from germline, CDR1 is SQVTM and CDR2 is ANQGSEA. CDR3 nucleotides: TGCAGCGCCGCCGGGACAGGGGACGGGGAGCTGTTTTTT. It translates to CSAAGTGDGELFF.